This is a list of T cell receptor beta chains from one sample in a study of siplizumab effects on memory and regulatory T cells. Data came from immunoSEQ multiplex PCR; TCRdb stores just in-frame clones and leaves some out. This sample has about 56,000 clones, with around 98% found just once. Sequencing was carried out using naive CD8+ T cells sorted from blood. All receptors derive from a human donor in good health. Each CDR3 is given with its conserved first and last residue. The D gene is left open where the match is weak. Some rows mark clone size as missing; the rest say once, few, many or name a class of expanded clone.

clone_size d_call j_call v_call cdr3_aa cdr3_nt
NA TRBD1 TRBJ1-4 TRBV27 CASRQGINEKLFF TGTGCCAGCAGACAGGGGATTAATGAAAAACTGTTTTTT
NA NA TRBJ2-1 TRBV7-8 CASSSTGRIISYNEQFF TGTGCCAGCAGCTCCACCGGGCGGATCATCTCCTACAATGAGCAGTTCTTC
NA TRBD2 TRBJ2-7 TRBV28 CASSESWLAGVGSYEQYF TGTGCCAGCAGTGAGTCTTGGCTAGCGGGAGTGGGCTCCTACGAGCAGTACTTC
NA NA TRBJ2-7 TRBV30 CAWSVLSAAYEQYF TGTGCCTGGAGTGTACTGTCCGCAGCCTACGAGCAGTACTTC
NA TRBD2 TRBJ2-1 TRBV14 CASSQTGLGNEQFF TGTGCCAGCAGCCAAACTGGACTAGGAAATGAGCAGTTCTTC
NA NA TRBJ1-1 TRBV19 CASSIVMAGNTEAFF TGTGCCAGTAGTATTGTGATGGCGGGGAACACTGAAGCTTTCTTT
once TRBD1 TRBJ1-5 TRBV5-5 CASSPTSGTGDGQPQHF TGTGCCAGCAGCCCCACCTCCGGGACAGGGGATGGTCAGCCCCAGCATTTT
NA TRBD2 TRBJ2-3 TRBV7-7 CASSLGGRGTDTQYF TGTGCTAGTTCCCTAGGCGGGAGAGGGACAGATACGCAGTATTTT
NA NA TRBJ1-1 TRBV15 CATSRDYIPAFF TGTGCCACCAGCAGAGATTATATTCCGGCTTTCTTT
NA TRBD2 TRBJ2-1 TRBV2 CASSGGGSYNEQFF TGTGCCAGCAGTGGGGGGGGTTCCTACAATGAGCAGTTCTTC
once NA TRBJ1-2 TRBV29-1 CSVDPGNGYTF TGCAGCGTTGACCCAGGGAATGGCTACACCTTC
NA TRBD2 TRBJ2-1 TRBV9 CASSVFETSYEQFF TGTGCCAGCAGCGTATTTGAGACTAGCTATGAGCAGTTCTTC
NA NA TRBJ2-3 TRBV5-6 CASSLGPGQQDTDTQYF TGTGCCAGCAGCTTGGGACCGGGCCAGCAAGATACAGATACGCAGTATTTT
NA NA TRBJ2-1 TRBV30 CAWTNLLNEQFF TGTGCCTGGACAAACCTCCTTAATGAGCAGTTCTTC
NA NA TRBJ2-2 TRBV18 CASSPEGQRNTGELFF TGTGCCAGCTCACCAGAGGGTCAACGAAACACCGGGGAGCTGTTTTTT
NA TRBD1 TRBJ2-4 TRBV5-4 CASSLRQGKNIQYF TGTGCCAGCAGCTTGCGACAGGGTAAAAACATTCAGTACTTC
NA TRBD2 TRBJ2-2 TRBV19 CASRPAGGTGELFF TGTGCCAGTAGACCAGCGGGAGGCACCGGGGAGCTGTTTTTT
NA NA TRBJ1-4 TRBV4-1 CASSQVGGSVEKLFF TGCGCCAGCAGCCAAGTTGGGGGGTCCGTTGAAAAACTGTTTTTT
NA NA TRBJ2-7 TRBV6-1 CASSSRYEQYF TGTGCCAGCAGTTCCAGGTACGAGCAGTACTTC
NA NA TRBJ2-7 TRBV7-8 CASSFELGDQSRTYEQYF TGTGCCAGCAGCTTCGAATTAGGAGACCAGTCTAGGACCTACGAGCAGTACTTC
NA TRBD2 TRBJ2-7 TRBV12-5 CASGVAGYGEQYF TGTGCTAGTGGGGTAGCGGGGTATGGCGAGCAGTACTTC
NA NA TRBJ2-2 TRBV29-1 CSVENTLNTGELFF TGCAGCGTTGAAAATACGCTGAACACCGGGGAGCTGTTTTTT
NA NA TRBJ2-1 TRBV20-1 CSASRYNEQFF TGCAGTGCCTCGCGGTACAATGAGCAGTTCTTC
NA NA TRBJ2-6 TRBV7-9 CASSLGSGANVLTF TGTGCCAGCAGCTTGGGCTCTGGGGCCAACGTCCTGACTTTC
NA TRBD2 TRBJ2-5 TRBV5-8 CASSLGSAGAETQYF TGTGCCAGCAGCTTAGGTTCTGCGGGAGCAGAGACCCAGTACTTC
NA NA TRBJ2-7 TRBV27 CASSLGQGTTYEQYF TGTGCCAGCAGTTTAGGGCAGGGAACAACCTACGAGCAGTACTTC
NA NA TRBJ2-5 TRBV5-6 CASSSRLVPETQYF TGTGCCAGCAGCTCCCGACTAGTACCTGAGACCCAGTACTTC
NA NA TRBJ2-3 TRBV6-5 CASSSRLADTQYF TGTGCCAGCAGTTCCCGACTAGCAGATACGCAGTATTTT
NA NA TRBJ2-2 TRBV29-1 CSVEDPLGTGELFF TGCAGCGTTGAAGACCCCTTGGGGACCGGGGAGCTGTTTTTT
NA TRBD1 TRBJ1-4 TRBV28 CASALPDRADEKLFF TGTGCCAGTGCGCTCCCAGACAGGGCGGATGAAAAACTGTTTTTT
NA TRBD1 TRBJ1-5 TRBV6-4 CASSDSVGRGIDSNQPQHF TGTGCCAGCAGTGACTCCGTCGGCAGGGGGATTGATAGCAATCAGCCCCAGCATTTT
NA NA TRBJ2-7 TRBV27 CASSFLERPYEQYF TGTGCCAGCAGTTTCCTAGAGCGACCCTACGAGCAGTACTTC
NA NA TRBJ1-4 TRBV7-9 CASSPEGNEKLFF TGTGCCAGCAGCCCCGAGGGGAATGAAAAACTGTTTTTT
NA NA TRBJ2-1 TRBV4-1 CASSQDGAYNEQFF TGCGCCAGCAGCCAAGACGGGGCGTACAATGAGCAGTTCTTC
NA TRBD2 TRBJ2-7 TRBV6-6 CASRHSGSLDEQYF TGTGCCAGCAGACATAGCGGGAGTCTGGACGAGCAGTACTTC